Sequencing of this TCR beta chain was carried out in a study of shared clonotypes between healthy human individuals. Findings of the study overall: In contrast to clonotypes shared by all four donors, non-shared clonotypes had lower generation probabilities. Sharing across four donors was highest in naive CD4 (roughly 5%) and lowest in memory CD8 (0.4%).

Study processing details: Junction-only sequences without quality scores came from ImmunoSEQ, so filtering differed. Sequencing was performed with immunoSEQ multiplex PCR; in TCRdb, only in-frame clones are kept and a portion is missing. V, J and clone size reflect that table, while D and trimming were determined from the DNA. The sample lists approximately 98,000 clones; about 70% were seen once. The germline gives CDR1 MGHRA, CDR2 YSYEKL. V was clipped by 3 bases and J by 3 bases, with 12 bases between them. The CDR3 runs 14 residues. Worth noting for this clone: Its antigen is currently unknown.

The V and J genes are TRBV4-1 and TRBJ2-7, with a weak D call TRBD2 (6 bases). The sequencing input was memory CD8+ T cells sorted from blood. Subset here: CD45RO+ cells pooled with CCR7-negative TemRA cells. The origin of this receptor is a woman aged 25 to 45 in good health. The CDR3 here is CASSHQLSGYEQYF. The CDR3 nucleotides read TGCGCCAGCAGCCACCAGCTTAGCGGCTACGAGCAGTACTTC.